This entry lists 9 T cell receptor beta chains sequenced from one sample in a study of T cell repertoires in cytomegalovirus infection. These receptors' antigens are unknown. TCRdb re-called the reads with MiXCR, one entry per CDR3 protein. The sample has roughly 570,000 distinct CDR3 sequences; about 39% are singletons. This specimen consisted of cultured PBMCs, obtained from culture after CMV antigen stimulation. These receptor sequences come from a human donor in good health (CMV status not recorded). Some clones in this sample may be carry-over from other donors' samples.

The chain combines TRBV6-2 or TRBV6-3 with TRBJ2-1; D perhaps matches TRBD2 (5 bases). Trimming left V 3 bases short and J 5 bases short, with 11 bases between. The germline gives CDR1 MNHEY, CDR2 SVGEGT. The CDR3 totals 14 residues. CDR3: CASSYGRHNNEQFF. In DNA, the CDR3 is TGTGCCAGCAGTTATGGGAGACACAACAATGAGCAGTTCTTC.

The table lists this clonotype with many counts. This chain links TRBV7-8 with TRBJ2-7; 7 bases line up with TRBD1. The junction had 5 bases not matched to a gene; V was cut back by 3 bases and J by 3 bases. The CDR3 runs 14 residues. Germline V gene data show CDR1 as SGHVS and CDR2 as FQNEAQ. CDR3 in amino acids: CASSFRQGHYEQYF. In DNA form, the CDR3 reads TGTGCCAGCAGCTTCAGACAGGGACACTACGAGCAGTACTTC.

V gene TRBV6-5 combines with J gene TRBJ2-6; D is possibly TRBD2 (5 bases). The germline V and J ends were trimmed by 7 bases and 3 bases, with 13 bases remaining between them. The CDR3 contains 15 residues. The germline V gene encodes CDR1 MNHEY and CDR2 SVGAGI. Written as DNA, the CDR3 is TGTGCCAGCACAAGGCGGGTGAATGGGGCCAACGTCCTGACTTTC. It encodes CASTRRVNGANVLTF.

The chain employs TRBV7-2 and TRBJ2-7, with 8 bases fitting TRBD2. Germline V gene lookup returns CDR1 SGHTA and CDR2 FQGNSA. The CDR3 contains 15 residues. The V and J ends lost 2 bases and 4 bases, in that order; junction bases with no gene match: 7. The CDR3 sequence: CASSLRREGLYEQYF. CDR3 sequence (DNA): TGTGCCAGCAGCTTACGTCGGGAGGGCCTTTACGAGCAGTACTTC.

This clonotype was counted ten times or more. The rearrangement joins TRBV7-2 to TRBJ1-2; possibly TRBD1 for D (5 bases). This CDR3 spans 15 amino acids. Germline V gene data show CDR1 as SGHTA and CDR2 as FQGNSA. V lost 2 bases to trimming and J lost 4 bases, with 14 bases between them. CDR3 coding DNA: TGTGCCAGCAGCTTAACCCCAGGGATTGGCTATGGCTACACCTTC. This translates into CASSLTPGIGYGYTF.

This clonotype was seen ten or more times. The chain combines TRBV7-2 with TRBJ1-1; tentative D call: TRBD1 (6 bases). The CDR3 has 14 amino acids. V lost 7 bases and J 1 base, leaving 13 bases between the germline ends. CDR1 is SGHTA, CDR2 FQGNSA, per germline. The CDR3 sequence is CASTVARGNTEAFF. The DNA for the CDR3 is TGTGCCAGCACCGTGGCCAGGGGGAACACTGAAGCTTTCTTT.

J is TRBJ1-5 and V is TRBV7-2, with D unclear. Deletions cut 5 bases from V and 5 bases from J, with 16 bases between. Germline-derived CDR1 and CDR2 are SGHTA and FQGNSA. The CDR3 extends over 15 amino acids. Written as DNA, the CDR3 is TGTGCCAGCAGCCCGTCGGGCTTAGGTCATCAGCCCCAGCATTTT. Encoded protein: CASSPSGLGHQPQHF.

The chain has TRBV12-3 or TRBV12-4 and TRBJ1-1; TRBD1 matches at 7 bases. CDR3 size: 14 residues. With 7 bases clipped from V and 0 bases from J, the junction kept 5 bases outside the gene matches. In DNA form, the CDR3 reads TGTGCCAGCACCCTGGGACAGATGAACACTGAAGCTTTCTTT. Its translation is CASTLGQMNTEAFF.

The chain combines TRBV11-2 with TRBJ2-1; D remains unclear. The CDR3 has 13 amino acids. Germline V gene lookup returns CDR1 SGHAT and CDR2 FQNNGV. V gave up 0 bases and J gave up 9 bases, with 9 bases separating them. The CDR3 DNA is TGTGCCAGCAGCTTAGATGTTAGTGGTGAGCAGTTCTTC. Translated: CASSLDVSGEQFF. The whole variable domain, filled in from reference TRBV11-2 and TRBJ2-1, reads EAGVAQSPRYKIIEKRQSVAFWCNPISGHATLYWYQQILGQGPKLLIQFQNNGVVDDSQLPKDRFSAERLKGVDSTLKIQPAKLEDSAVYLCASSLDVSGEQFFGPGTRLTVL.